This entry concerns a single T cell receptor beta chain. As yet, its antigen is unknown. The CDR3 length is 14 residues. Trimming took 4 bases from V and 2 from J, leaving 8 bases between them. The germline CDR1 and CDR2 sequences are MNHEY and SVGAGI. The data stem from a study of CD8 T cells in ankylosing spondylitis. Study-wide results and limits: Blood of patients with ankylosing spondylitis appeared to be characterized by a TCR beta motif of seven or eight highly homologous variants. Clones that were linked to disease were CD8+ and were relatively rare in peripheral blood.

By quantitative 5'-RACE with molecular barcodes, the TCR beta libraries were made. In TCRdb, the 5' RACE reads were re-called with MiXCR into one record per CDR3 protein. This sample has some 250,000 distinct CDR3 sequences, with 24% found just once. The sequence was collected from a male donor with ankylosing spondylitis or in good health (not recorded which). Sequencing was carried out using blood, either unsorted or a sorted T cell fraction (not recorded which). The gene calls are TRBV6-5 and TRBJ1-4; possibly TRBD1 for D (5 bases). The CDR3 nucleotides read TGTGCCAGCAGTTCTCCAGGGACTAATGAAAAACTGTTTTTT. Amino acids: CASSSPGTNEKLFF.